This TCR beta chain is from a study of control samples from healthy donors and cancer patients. Some clones are missing from TCRdb's copy, which holds only in-frame ones; the method was immunoSEQ multiplex PCR. This sample has 150,000 to 200,000 clones, with nearly 90% found just once. V trimming: 1 base; J trimming: 3 bases; junction bases outside the gene matches: 9. The CDR3 runs 17 residues. The germline V gene encodes CDR1 MDHEN and CDR2 SYDVKM. The chain carries TRBV28 and TRBJ2-7; 10 bases line up with TRBD2. This clonotype was sampled from a woman aged 45-65 years in good health. Sequenced input: blood. DNA for the CDR3: TGTGCCAGCAGTTTATTTAGGACTAGCGGTAGTAACTACGAGCAGTACTTC. Its protein product is CASSLFRTSGSNYEQYF.